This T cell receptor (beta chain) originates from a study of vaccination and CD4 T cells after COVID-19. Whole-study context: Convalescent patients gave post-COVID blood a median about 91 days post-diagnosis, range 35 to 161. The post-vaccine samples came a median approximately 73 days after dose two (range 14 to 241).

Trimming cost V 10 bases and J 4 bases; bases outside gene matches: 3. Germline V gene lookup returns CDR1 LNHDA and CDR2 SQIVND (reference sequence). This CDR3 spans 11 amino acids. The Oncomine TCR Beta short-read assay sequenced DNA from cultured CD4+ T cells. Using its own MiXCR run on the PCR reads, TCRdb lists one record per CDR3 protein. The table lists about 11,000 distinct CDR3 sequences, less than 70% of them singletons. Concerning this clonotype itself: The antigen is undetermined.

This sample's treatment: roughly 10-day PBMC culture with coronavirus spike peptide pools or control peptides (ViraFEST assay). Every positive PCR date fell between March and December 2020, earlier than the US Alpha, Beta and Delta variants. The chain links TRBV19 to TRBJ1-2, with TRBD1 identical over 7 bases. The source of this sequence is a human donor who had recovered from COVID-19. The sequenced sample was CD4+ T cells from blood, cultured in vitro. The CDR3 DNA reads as TGTGCCACTCGGACAGGCTATGGCTACACCTTC. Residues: CATRTGYGYTF.